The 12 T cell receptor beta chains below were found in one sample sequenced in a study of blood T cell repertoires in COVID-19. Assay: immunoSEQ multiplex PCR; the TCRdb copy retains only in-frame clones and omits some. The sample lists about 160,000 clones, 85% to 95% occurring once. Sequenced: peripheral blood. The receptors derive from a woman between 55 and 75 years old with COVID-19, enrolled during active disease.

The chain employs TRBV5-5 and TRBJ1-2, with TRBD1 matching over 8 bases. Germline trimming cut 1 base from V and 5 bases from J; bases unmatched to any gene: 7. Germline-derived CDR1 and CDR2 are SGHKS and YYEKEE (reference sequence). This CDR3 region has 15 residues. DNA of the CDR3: TGTGCCAGCAGCTTGCGGACAGGGCAGGAATATGGCTACACCTTC. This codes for CASSLRTGQEYGYTF. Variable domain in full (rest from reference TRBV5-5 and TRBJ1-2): DAGVTQSPTHLIKTRGQQVTLRCSPISGHKSVSWYQQVLGQGPQFIFQYYEKEERGRGNFPDRFSARQFPNYSSELNVNALLLGDSALYLCASSLRTGQEYGYTFGSGTRLTVV.

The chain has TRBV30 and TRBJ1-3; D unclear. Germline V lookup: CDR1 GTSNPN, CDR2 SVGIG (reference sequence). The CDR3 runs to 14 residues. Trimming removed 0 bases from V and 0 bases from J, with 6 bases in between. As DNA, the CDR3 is TGTGCCTGGAGTGTTGGCATCTCTGGAAACACCATATATTTT. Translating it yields CAWSVGISGNTIYF.

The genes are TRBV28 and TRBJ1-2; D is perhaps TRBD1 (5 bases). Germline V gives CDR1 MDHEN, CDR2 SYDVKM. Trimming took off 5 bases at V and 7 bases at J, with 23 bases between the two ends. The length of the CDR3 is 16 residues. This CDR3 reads CASSAGDGAYVGGYTF. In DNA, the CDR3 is TGTGCCAGCAGTGCGGGGGACGGGGCGTACGTTGGTGGCTACACCTTC.

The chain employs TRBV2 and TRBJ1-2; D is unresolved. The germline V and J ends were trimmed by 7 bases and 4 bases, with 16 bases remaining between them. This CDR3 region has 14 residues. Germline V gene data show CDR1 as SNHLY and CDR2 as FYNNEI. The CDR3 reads CASNLASRGYGYTF. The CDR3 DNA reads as TGTGCCAGCAACCTCGCCAGCCGGGGCTATGGCTACACCTTC.

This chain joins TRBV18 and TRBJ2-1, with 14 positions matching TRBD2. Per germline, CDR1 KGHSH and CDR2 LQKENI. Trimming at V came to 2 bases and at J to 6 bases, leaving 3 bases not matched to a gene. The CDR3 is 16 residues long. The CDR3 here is CASSPGLAGGSNEQFF. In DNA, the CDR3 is TGTGCCAGCTCACCAGGACTAGCGGGGGGTTCCAATGAGCAGTTCTTC.

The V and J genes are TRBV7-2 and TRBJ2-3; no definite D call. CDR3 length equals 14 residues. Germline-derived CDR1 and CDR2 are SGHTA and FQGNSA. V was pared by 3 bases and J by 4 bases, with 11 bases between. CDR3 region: CASSFSVDSDTQYF. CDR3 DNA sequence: TGTGCCAGCAGCTTTTCCGTAGATTCAGATACGCAGTATTTT.

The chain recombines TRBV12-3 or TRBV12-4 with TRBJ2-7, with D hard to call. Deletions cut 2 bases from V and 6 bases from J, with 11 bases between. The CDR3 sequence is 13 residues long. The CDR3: CASSLPATGEQYF. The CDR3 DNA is TGTGCCAGCAGTTTACCGGCGACGGGCGAGCAGTACTTC.

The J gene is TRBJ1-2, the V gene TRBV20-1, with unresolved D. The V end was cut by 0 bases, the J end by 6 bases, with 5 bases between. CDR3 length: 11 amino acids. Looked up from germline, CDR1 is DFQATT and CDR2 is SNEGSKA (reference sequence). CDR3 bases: TGCAGTGCTAGAGATCGGGATGGCTACACCTTC. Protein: CSARDRDGYTF.

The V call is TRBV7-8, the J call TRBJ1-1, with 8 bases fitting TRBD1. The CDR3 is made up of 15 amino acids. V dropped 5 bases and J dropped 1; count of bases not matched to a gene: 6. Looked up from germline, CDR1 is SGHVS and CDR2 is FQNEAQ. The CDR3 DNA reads TGTGCCAGCAGCCCTACCGGGACAGGGAACACTGAAGCTTTCTTT. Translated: CASSPTGTGNTEAFF.

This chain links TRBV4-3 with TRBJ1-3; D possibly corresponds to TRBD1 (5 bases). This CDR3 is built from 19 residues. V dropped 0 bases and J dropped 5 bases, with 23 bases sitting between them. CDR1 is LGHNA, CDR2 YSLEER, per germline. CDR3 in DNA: TGCGCCAGCAGCCAAGAAGTCCTAGGAGGGGATAGCAGAAGAAACACCATATATTTT. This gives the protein CASSQEVLGGDSRRNTIYF.

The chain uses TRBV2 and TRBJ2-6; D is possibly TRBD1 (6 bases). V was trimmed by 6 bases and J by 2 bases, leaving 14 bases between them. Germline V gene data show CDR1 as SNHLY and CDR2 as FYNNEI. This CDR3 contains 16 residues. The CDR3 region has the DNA TGTGCCAGCAGAGCGTCACAGGGAGCTGGGGCCAACGTCCTGACTTTC. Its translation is CASRASQGAGANVLTF.

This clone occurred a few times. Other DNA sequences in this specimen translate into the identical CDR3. This chain's CDR3 is CASSVAGNTEAFF. DNA of the CDR3: TGTGCCAGCAGCGTAGCGGGGAACACTGAAGCTTTCTTT. This chain joins TRBV9 and TRBJ1-1; D gene ambiguous. Germline V gene sequence: CDR1 SGDLS, CDR2 YYNGEE. Trimming left V 0 bases short and J 1 base short, with 4 bases between. This CDR3 is built from 13 residues.